This entry concerns a single TCR beta chain. This table comes from immunoSEQ multiplex PCR, and its TCRdb copy is limited to in-frame clones, with some not included. Among 300,000 to 400,000 clones, around 89% were seen once, and the ten largest hold about 0.89%. These data are taken from a study of blood T cell repertoires in COVID-19. V lost 8 bases, J lost 3 bases, and 16 bases lay in between. The length of the CDR3 is 14 residues. Germline CDR1 and CDR2: SNHLY and FYNNEI. The sequenced sample consisted of PBMCs or T cells enriched from blood (not recorded which). V and J are TRBV2 and TRBJ1-1; possibly TRBD1 for D (5 bases). The sequence derives from a woman in her thirties with acute COVID-19. CDR3: CASLLEGVDTEAFF. As DNA, the CDR3 is TGTGCCAGCCTGTTGGAAGGGGTGGACACTGAAGCTTTCTTT.